This entry features one T cell receptor (beta chain) sequence. Its cognate antigen is unknown. The data derive from a study of T cell responses to AZD1222 COVID-19 vaccine. Broader study findings: The number of AZD1222 recipients seropositive at baseline was only five or six. Within unmutated variant regions lay the reported targets of nearly half of spike-specific TCRs.

Clones were sequenced by immunoSEQ multiplex PCR, and TCRdb holds only the in-frame ones, with some missing. The data show roughly 130,000 clones, with roughly 90% seen just once and 1.4% to 1.5% held by the top ten. Specimen: peripheral blood, collected on day 0 of AZD1222 vaccination. The clonotype originates from an adult in good health.

CDR3 protein: CATSREGSSTDEQYF. The CDR3 DNA reads as TGTGCCACCAGCAGAGAAGGCTCTAGCACGGACGAGCAGTACTTC. The chain recombines TRBV15 with TRBJ2-7; the D gene is possibly TRBD2 (5 bases). Trimming took off 0 bases at V and 5 bases at J, with 14 bases between the two ends. CDR3 size: 15 residues. CDR1 is LNHNV and CDR2 is YYDKDF in the germline V gene (reference sequence).